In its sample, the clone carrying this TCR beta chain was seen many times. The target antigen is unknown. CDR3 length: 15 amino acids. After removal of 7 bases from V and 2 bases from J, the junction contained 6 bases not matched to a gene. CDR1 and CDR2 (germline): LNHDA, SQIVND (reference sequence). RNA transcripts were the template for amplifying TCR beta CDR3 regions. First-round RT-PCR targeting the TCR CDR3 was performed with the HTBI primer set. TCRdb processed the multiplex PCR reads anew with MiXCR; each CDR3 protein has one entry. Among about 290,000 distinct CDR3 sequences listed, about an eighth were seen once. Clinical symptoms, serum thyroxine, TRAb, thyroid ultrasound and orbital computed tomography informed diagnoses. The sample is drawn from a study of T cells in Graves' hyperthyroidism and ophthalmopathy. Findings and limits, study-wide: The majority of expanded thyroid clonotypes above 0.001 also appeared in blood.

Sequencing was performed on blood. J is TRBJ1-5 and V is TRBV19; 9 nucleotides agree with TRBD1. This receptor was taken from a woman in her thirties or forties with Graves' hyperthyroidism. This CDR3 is CASTADRGGNQPQHF. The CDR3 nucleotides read TGTGCCAGTACCGCGGACAGGGGAGGCAATCAGCCCCAGCATTTT.